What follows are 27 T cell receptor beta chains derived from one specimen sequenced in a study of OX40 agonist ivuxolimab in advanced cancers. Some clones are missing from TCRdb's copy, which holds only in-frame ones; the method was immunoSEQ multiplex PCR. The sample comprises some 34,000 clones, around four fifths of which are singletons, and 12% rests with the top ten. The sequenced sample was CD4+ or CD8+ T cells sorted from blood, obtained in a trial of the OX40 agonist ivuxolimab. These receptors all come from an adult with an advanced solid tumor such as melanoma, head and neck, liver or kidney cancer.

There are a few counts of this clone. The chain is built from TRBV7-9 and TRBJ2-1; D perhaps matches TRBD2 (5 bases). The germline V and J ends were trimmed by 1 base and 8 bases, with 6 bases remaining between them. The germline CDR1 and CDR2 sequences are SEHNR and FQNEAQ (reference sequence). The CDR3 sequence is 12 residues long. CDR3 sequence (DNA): TGTGCCAGCAGCTTAGGGCGGGATGAGCAGTTCTTC. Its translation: CASSLGRDEQFF.

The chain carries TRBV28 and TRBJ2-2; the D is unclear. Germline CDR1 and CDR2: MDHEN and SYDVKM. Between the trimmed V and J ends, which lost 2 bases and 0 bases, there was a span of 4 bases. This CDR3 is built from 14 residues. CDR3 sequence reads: CASSLVPNTGELFF. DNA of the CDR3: TGTGCCAGCAGTTTAGTACCGAACACCGGGGAGCTGTTTTTT.

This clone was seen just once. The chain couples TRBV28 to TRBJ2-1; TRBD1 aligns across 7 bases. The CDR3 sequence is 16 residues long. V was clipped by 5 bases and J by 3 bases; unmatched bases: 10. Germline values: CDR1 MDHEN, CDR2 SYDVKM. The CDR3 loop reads CASSGGGQVDYNEQFF. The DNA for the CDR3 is TGTGCCAGCAGTGGGGGTGGACAGGTAGACTACAATGAGCAGTTCTTC.

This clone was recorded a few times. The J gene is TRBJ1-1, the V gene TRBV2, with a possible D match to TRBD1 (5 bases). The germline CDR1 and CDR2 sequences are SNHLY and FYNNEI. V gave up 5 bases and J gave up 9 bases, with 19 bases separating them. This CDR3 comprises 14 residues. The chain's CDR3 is CASSTGTGNSKAFF. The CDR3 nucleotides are TGTGCCAGCAGTACCGGGACGGGGAATTCGAAAGCTTTCTTT.

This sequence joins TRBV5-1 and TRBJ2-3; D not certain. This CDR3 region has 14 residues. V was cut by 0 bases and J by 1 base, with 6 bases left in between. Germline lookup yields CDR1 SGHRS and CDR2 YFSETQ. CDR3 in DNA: TGCGCCAGCAGCTTGGGTCCCGGCACAGATACGCAGTATTTT. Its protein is CASSLGPGTDTQYF.

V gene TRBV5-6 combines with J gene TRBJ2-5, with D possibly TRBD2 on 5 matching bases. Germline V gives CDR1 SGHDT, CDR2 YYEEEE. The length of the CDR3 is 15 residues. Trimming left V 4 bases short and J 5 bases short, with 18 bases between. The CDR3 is CASSPESGSEETQYF. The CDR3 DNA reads TGTGCCAGCAGCCCAGAGTCGGGGTCCGAGGAGACCCAGTACTTC.

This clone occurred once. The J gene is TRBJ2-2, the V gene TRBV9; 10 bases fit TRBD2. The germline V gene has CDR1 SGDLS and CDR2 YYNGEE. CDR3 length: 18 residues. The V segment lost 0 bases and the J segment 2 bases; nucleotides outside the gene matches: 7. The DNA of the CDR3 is TGTGCCAGCAGCGTAGCCCTCCTAGCGGGGGCAAACACCGGGGAGCTGTTTTTT. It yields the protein CASSVALLAGANTGELFF.

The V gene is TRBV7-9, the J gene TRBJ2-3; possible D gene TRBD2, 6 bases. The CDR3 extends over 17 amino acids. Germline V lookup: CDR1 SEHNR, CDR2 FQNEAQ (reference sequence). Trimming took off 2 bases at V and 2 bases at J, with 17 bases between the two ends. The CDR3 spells CASSLWRGALPTDTQYF. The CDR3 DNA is TGTGCCAGCAGCTTATGGAGGGGAGCCCTCCCCACAGATACGCAGTATTTT.

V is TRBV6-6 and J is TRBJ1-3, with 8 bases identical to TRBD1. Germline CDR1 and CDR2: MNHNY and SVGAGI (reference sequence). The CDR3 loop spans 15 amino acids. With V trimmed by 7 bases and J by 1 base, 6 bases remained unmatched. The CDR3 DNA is TGTGCCAGCACCGGAACAGGGGGTTCTGGAAACACCATATATTTT. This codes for CASTGTGGSGNTIYF.

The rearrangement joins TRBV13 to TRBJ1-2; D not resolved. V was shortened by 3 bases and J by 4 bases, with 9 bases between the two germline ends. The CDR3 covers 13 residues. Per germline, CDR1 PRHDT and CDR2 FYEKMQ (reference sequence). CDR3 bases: TGTGCCAGCAGCTTGGGCCAACGCTATGGCTACACCTTC. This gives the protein CASSLGQRYGYTF.

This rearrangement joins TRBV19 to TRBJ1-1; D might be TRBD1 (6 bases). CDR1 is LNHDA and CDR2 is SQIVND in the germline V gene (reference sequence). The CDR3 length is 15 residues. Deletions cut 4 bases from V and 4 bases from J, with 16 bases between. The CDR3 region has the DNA TGTGCCAGTAGTACCCTCTATGACAGGACCACTGAAGCTTTCTTT. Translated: CASSTLYDRTTEAFF.

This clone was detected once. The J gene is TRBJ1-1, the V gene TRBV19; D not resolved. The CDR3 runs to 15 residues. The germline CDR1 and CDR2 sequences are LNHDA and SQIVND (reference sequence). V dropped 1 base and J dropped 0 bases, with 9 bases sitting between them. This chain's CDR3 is CASSIGSMMNTEAFF. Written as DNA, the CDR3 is TGTGCCAGTAGTATAGGGTCTATGATGAACACTGAAGCTTTCTTT.

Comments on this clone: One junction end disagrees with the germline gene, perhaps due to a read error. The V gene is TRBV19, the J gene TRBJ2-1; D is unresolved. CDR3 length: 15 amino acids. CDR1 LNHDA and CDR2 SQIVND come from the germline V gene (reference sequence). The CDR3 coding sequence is TGTGCCAGTAGTTCACGGTCCAGGCCCTATAATGAGCAGTTCTTC. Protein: CASSSRSRPYNEQFF.

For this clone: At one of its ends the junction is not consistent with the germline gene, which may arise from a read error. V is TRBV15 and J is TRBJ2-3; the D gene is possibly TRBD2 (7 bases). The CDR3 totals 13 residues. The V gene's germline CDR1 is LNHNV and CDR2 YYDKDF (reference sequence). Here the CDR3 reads CATGGDFGDPQYF. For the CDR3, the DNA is TGTGCCACAGGGGGGGACTTCGGAGATCCGCAGTATTTT.

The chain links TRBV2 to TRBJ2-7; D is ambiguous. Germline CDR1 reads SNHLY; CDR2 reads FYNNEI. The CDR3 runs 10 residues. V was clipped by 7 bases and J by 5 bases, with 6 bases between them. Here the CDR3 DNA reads TGTGCCAGCAATGGTAACGAGCAGTACTTC. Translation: CASNGNEQYF. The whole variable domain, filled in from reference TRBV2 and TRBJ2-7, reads EPEVTQTPSHQVTQMGQEVILRCVPISNHLYFYWYRQILGQKVEFLVSFYNNEISEKSEIFDDQFSVERPDGSNFTLKIRSTKLEDSAMYFCASNGNEQYFGPGTRLTVT.

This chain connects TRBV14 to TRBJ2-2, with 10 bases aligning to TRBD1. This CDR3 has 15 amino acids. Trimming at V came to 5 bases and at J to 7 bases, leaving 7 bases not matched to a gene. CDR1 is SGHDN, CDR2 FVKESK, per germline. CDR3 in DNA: TGTGCCAGCAGCAGACAGGGGGCGCGTAACGGGGAGCTGTTTTTT. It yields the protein CASSRQGARNGELFF.

CDR3 nucleotide sequence: TGCGCCAGCAGCCAAGGTTTATCGGGGAGTCGAGCTTTCTTT. Translation: CASSQGLSGSRAFF. This chain connects TRBV4-3 to TRBJ1-1; D gene unclear. The V and J ends lost 1 base and 10 bases respectively, with 16 bases between them. This CDR3 contains 14 residues. Germline loops: CDR1 LGHNA, CDR2 YSLEER.

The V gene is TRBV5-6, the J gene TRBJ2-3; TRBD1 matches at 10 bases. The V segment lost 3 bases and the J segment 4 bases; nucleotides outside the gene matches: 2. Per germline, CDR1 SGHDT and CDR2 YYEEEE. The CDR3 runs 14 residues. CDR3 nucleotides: TGTGCCAGCAGCTCCGGGACAGGGGCAGATACGCAGTATTTT. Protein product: CASSSGTGADTQYF.

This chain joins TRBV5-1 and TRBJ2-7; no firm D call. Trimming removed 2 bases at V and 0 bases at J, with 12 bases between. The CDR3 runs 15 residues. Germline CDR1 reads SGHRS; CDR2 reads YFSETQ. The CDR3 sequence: CASSFGRTDSYEQYF. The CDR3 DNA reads TGCGCCAGCAGCTTCGGCAGGACCGACTCCTACGAGCAGTACTTC.

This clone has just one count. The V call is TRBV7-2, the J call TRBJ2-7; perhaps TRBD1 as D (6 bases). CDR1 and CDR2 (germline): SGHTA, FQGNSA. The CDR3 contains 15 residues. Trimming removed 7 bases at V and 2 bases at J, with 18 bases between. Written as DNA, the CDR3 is TGTGCCAGCACCCCCGACGCCTGGACAGCCTACGAGCAGTACTTC. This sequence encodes CASTPDAWTAYEQYF. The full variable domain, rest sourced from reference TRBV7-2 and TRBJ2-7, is GAGVSQSPSNKVTEKGKDVELRCDPISGHTALYWYRQSLGQGLEFLIYFQGNSAPDKSGLPSDRFSAERTGGSVSTLTIQRTQQEDSAVYLCASTPDAWTAYEQYFGPGTRLTVT.

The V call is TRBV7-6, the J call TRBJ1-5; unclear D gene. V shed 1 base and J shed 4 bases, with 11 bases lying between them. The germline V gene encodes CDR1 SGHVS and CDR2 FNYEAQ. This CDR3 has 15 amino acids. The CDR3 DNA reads TGTGCCAGCAGCTTAGACACCCTCGGGAATCAGCCCCAGCATTTT. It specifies CASSLDTLGNQPQHF.

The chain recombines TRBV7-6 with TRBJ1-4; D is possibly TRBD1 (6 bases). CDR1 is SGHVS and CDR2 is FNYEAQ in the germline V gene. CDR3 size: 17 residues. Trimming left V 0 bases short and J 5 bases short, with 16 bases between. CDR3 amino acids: CASSLAGATGANEKLFF. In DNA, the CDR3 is TGTGCCAGCAGCTTAGCGGGGGCGACAGGAGCAAATGAAAAACTGTTTTTT.

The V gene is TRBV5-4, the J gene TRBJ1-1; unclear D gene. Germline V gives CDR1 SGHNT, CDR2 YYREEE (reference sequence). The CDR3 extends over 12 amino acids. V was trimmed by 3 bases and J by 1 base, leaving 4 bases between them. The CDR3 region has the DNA TGTGCCAGCAGCTCCCAGAACACTGAAGCTTTCTTT. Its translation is CASSSQNTEAFF.

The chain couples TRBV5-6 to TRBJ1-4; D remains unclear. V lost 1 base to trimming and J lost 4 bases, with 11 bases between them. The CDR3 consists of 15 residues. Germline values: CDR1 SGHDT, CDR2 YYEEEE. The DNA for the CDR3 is TGTGCCAGCAGCTTGATGGGGAGACTTAATGAAAAACTGTTTTTT. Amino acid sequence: CASSLMGRLNEKLFF.

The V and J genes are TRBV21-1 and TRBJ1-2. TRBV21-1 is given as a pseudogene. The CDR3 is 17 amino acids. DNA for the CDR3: TGTGCCAACAATCCCGAGACGGGACGACTTTCCCCCTATGGCTACACCTTC. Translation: CANNPETGRLSPYGYTF.

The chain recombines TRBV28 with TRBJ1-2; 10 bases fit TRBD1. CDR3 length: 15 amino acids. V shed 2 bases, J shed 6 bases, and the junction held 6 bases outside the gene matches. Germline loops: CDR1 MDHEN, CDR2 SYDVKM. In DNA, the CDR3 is TGTGCCAGCAGTTTACCCTGGGACAGGGGCGATGGCTACACCTTC. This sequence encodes CASSLPWDRGDGYTF.

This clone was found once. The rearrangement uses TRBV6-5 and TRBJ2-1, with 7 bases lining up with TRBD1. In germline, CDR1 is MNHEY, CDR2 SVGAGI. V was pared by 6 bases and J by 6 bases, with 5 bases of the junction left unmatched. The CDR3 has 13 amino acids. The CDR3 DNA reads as TGTGCCAGCAGCCCACAGGGGCCCAATGAGCAGTTCTTC. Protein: CASSPQGPNEQFF.